These T cell receptor beta chains were read from a single sample in a study of cytomegalovirus exposure and HLA in healthy donors. Produced via immunoSEQ multiplex PCR; TCRdb's table is partial and in-frame only. This sample has 100,000 or so clones, with under 85% found just once. The sample comprised PBMCs. Receptors were obtained from a man aged 40-49 years in good health and CMV-seronegative. Both conserved end residues are part of each CDR3. D genes are given only for firm matches. Rows may omit the clone size; those that give it use once, few, many or a size class.

d_gene	abundance	v_gene	j_gene	CDR3aa	CDR3nt
-	-	TRBV7-9	TRBJ1-1	CSSSIVAAEAFF	TGTTCCAGCAGCATAGTAGCCGCTGAAGCTTTCTTT
TRBD2	-	TRBV18	TRBJ2-1	CASSPASGGYNEQFF	TGTGCCAGCTCACCTGCTAGCGGGGGATACAATGAGCAGTTCTTC
TRBD2	-	TRBV11-2	TRBJ2-1	CASSPPSGGNEQFF	TGTGCCAGCTCCCCCCCTAGCGGGGGCAATGAGCAGTTCTTC
-	-	TRBV7-9	TRBJ1-1	CASSQGMNTEAFF	TGTGCCAGCAGCCAGGGAATGAACACTGAAGCTTTCTTT
TRBD2	-	TRBV7-6	TRBJ2-3	CASSGRRGTSTDTQYF	TGTGCCAGCAGCGGTCGGCGGGGGACCAGCACAGATACGCAGTATTTT
TRBD1	-	TRBV7-2	TRBJ2-1	CASSLLGQGLYNEQFF	TGTGCCAGCAGCTTATTGGGACAGGGGTTGTACAATGAGCAGTTCTTC
TRBD1	-	TRBV19	TRBJ1-1	CASSPRQGNTEAFF	TGTGCCAGTAGTCCTCGACAGGGGAACACTGAAGCTTTCTTT
TRBD1	few	TRBV5-5	TRBJ2-7	CASSPDRGLEQYF	TGTGCCAGCAGCCCTGACAGGGGCCTTGAGCAGTACTTC
TRBD1	-	TRBV6-1	TRBJ2-7	CASSGLGTASYEQYF	TGTGCCAGCAGTGGCCTGGGGACAGCCTCCTACGAGCAGTACTTC
TRBD1	-	TRBV18	TRBJ1-4	CASSPRTGYNEKLFF	TGTGCCAGCTCACCACGGACAGGCTATAATGAAAAACTGTTTTTT
TRBD1	few	TRBV25-1	TRBJ1-2	CASSEYRQRGQDGYTF	TGTGCCAGCAGTGAATATAGGCAGAGGGGACAGGATGGCTACACCTTC
TRBD1	-	TRBV25-1	TRBJ2-3	CASSADRARTDTQYF	TGTGCCAGCAGTGCCGACAGGGCGCGGACAGATACGCAGTATTTT
TRBD2	-	TRBV14	TRBJ2-7	CASSPGTNEQYF	TGTGCCAGCAGCCCCGGGACTAACGAGCAGTACTTC
-	-	TRBV11-3	TRBJ1-1	CASSKSWNTEAFF	TGTGCCAGCAGCAAGAGTTGGAACACTGAAGCTTTCTTT
TRBD1	-	TRBV5-8	TRBJ1-6	CASSVLGQPNSPLHF	TGTGCCAGCAGCGTGCTGGGACAGCCTAATTCACCCCTCCACTTT
TRBD1	few	TRBV5-1	TRBJ2-3	CASSYRDRPDTQYF	TGCGCCAGCAGCTACCGGGACAGGCCAGATACGCAGTATTTT
TRBD1	few	TRBV15	TRBJ1-5	CATSRTGGNQPQHF	TGTGCCACCAGCAGGACAGGGGGAAATCAGCCCCAGCATTTT
-	-	TRBV19	TRBJ1-1	CASSIMGPGTEAFF	TGTGCCAGTAGTATTATGGGGCCTGGCACTGAAGCTTTCTTT
-	-	TRBV5-6	TRBJ1-3	CASSPVSGTIYF	TGTGCCAGCAGCCCGGTTTCCGGCACCATATATTTT
-	-	TRBV6-5	TRBJ1-2	CASSLARDYGYTF	TGTGCCAGCAGTTTAGCCAGGGACTATGGCTACACCTTC
TRBD1	few	TRBV6-1	TRBJ1-6	CASTPGQRSPLHF	TGTGCCAGCACCCCGGGACAGCGTTCACCCCTCCACTTT
TRBD2	few	TRBV6-1	TRBJ2-7	CASMSAGGLSYEQYF	TGTGCCAGCATGTCAGCGGGGGGCCTATCCTACGAGCAGTACTTC
-	-	TRBV20-1	TRBJ1-1	CSASRSEASF	TGCAGTGCTAGTCGATCTGAAGCTTCCTTT
TRBD1	once	TRBV5-1	TRBJ1-4	CASSRTGTGGMSGEKLFF	TGCGCCAGCAGCCGTACCGGGACAGGGGGGATGTCGGGTGAAAAACTGTTTTTT
TRBD2	-	TRBV11-2	TRBJ2-3	CASSRDGGGDTQYF	TGTGCCAGCAGCCGGGACGGGGGAGGGGATACGCAGTATTTT
-	few	TRBV14	TRBJ1-2	CASSHPDTPKGYTF	TGTGCCAGCAGCCACCCCGACACCCCGAAAGGCTACACCTTC
-	few	TRBV4-3	TRBJ1-2	CASSQGGASNYGYTF	TGCGCCAGCAGCCAAGGCGGGGCCTCTAACTATGGCTACACCTTC
TRBD2	-	TRBV2	TRBJ2-3	CASSPGGRRDTQYF	TGTGCCAGCAGCCCGGGGGGGAGAAGGGATACGCAGTATTTT
TRBD2	-	TRBV7-2	TRBJ2-3	CASSFTGGPGDTQYF	TGTGCCAGCAGCTTTACGGGGGGGCCTGGGGATACGCAGTATTTT
TRBD1	-	TRBV6-1	TRBJ2-7	CASSASGTGRQISYF	TGTGCCAGCAGCGCCTCCGGGACAGGGAGACAGATTTCCTACTTC
-	-	TRBV4-1	TRBJ1-5	CASSQDPGATNQPQHF	TGCGCCAGCAGCCAAGATCCAGGGGCAACGAATCAGCCCCAGCATTTT
-	-	TRBV4-1	TRBJ2-4	CASSQVWGVNIQYF	TGCGCCAGCAGCCAAGTATGGGGGGTAAACATTCAGTACTTC
TRBD2	-	TRBV7-7	TRBJ2-5	CASSSGLAGAQETQYF	TGTGCCAGCAGCTCGGGACTAGCGGGGGCCCAAGAGACCCAGTACTTC
TRBD1	-	TRBV6-1	TRBJ1-5	CARKKDRGNQPQHF	TGTGCCAGAAAGAAGGACAGGGGCAATCAGCCCCAGCATTTT
TRBD1	-	TRBV4-1	TRBJ1-2	CASSQVWDRWGQHGYTF	TGCGCCAGCAGCCAAGTCTGGGACAGGTGGGGACAGCATGGCTACACCTTC
-	few	TRBV11-2	TRBJ2-3	CASSLDRGSTTQYF	TGTGCCAGCAGCTTAGATAGGGGCTCTACGACGCAGTATTTT
TRBD2	-	TRBV5-1	TRBJ2-7	CASSSLSGLASYEQYF	TGCGCCAGCAGCTCCCTTAGCGGGCTGGCTTCATACGAGCAGTACTTC
TRBD1	-	TRBV10-3	TRBJ2-2	CAISASGTGSGELFF	TGTGCCATCAGCGCCTCCGGGACAGGGTCCGGGGAGCTGTTTTTT
-	-	TRBV6-1	TRBJ2-5	CASIPDLGQETQYF	TGTGCCAGTATTCCTGACTTGGGCCAAGAGACCCAGTACTTC
-	-	TRBV5-1	TRBJ2-5	CASSLVVSGYQETQYF	TGCGCCAGCAGCTTGGTTGTCTCGGGGTACCAAGAGACCCAGTACTTC